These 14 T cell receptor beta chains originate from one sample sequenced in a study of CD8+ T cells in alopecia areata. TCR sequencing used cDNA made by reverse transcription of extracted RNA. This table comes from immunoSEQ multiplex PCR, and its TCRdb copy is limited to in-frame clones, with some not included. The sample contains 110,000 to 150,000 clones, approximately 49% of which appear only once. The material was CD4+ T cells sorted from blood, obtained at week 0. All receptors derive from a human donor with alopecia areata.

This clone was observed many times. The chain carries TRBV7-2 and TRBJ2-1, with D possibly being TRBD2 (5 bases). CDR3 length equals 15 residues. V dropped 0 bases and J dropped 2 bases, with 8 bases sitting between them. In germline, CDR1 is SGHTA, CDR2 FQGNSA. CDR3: CASSLAGAPYNEQFF. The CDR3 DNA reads TGTGCCAGCAGCTTAGCGGGAGCTCCCTACAATGAGCAGTTCTTC.

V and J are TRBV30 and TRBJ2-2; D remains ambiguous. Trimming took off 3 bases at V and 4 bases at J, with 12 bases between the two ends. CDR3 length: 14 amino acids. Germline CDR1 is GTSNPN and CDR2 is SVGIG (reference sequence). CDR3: CAWRRTDFTGELFF. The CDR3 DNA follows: TGTGCCTGGAGACGGACGGATTTCACCGGGGAGCTGTTTTTT.

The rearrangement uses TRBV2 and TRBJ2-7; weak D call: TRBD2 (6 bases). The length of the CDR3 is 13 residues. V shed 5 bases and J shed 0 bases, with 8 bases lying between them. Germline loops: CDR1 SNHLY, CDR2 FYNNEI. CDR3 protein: CASSFGSSYEQYF. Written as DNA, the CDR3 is TGTGCCAGCAGTTTCGGGAGCTCCTACGAGCAGTACTTC. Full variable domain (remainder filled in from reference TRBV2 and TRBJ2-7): EPEVTQTPSHQVTQMGQEVILRCVPISNHLYFYWYRQILGQKVEFLVSFYNNEISEKSEIFDDQFSVERPDGSNFTLKIRSTKLEDSAMYFCASSFGSSYEQYFGPGTRLTVT.

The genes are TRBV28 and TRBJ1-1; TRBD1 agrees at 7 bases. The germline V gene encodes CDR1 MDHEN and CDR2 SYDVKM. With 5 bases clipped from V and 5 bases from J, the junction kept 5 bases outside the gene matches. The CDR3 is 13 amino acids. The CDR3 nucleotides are TGTGCCAGCAGTCACGCGGACAGGACTGAAGCTTTCTTT. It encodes CASSHADRTEAFF.

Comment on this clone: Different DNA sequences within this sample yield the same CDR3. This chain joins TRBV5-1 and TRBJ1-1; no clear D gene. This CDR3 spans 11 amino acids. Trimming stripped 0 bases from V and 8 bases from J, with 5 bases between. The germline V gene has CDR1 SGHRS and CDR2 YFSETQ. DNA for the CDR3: TGCGCCAGCAGCTTGGCTGGGGAAGCTTTCTTT. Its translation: CASSLAGEAFF.

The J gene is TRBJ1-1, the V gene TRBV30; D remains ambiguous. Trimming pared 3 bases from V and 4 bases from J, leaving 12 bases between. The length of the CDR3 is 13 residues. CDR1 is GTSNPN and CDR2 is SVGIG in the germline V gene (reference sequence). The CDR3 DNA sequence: TGTGCCTGGAGCCCCCCTGGTGCCACTGAAGCTTTCTTT. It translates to CAWSPPGATEAFF.

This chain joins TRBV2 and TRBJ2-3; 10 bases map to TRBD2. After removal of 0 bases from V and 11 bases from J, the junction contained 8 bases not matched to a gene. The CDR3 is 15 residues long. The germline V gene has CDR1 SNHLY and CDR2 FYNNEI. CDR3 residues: CASSEALSSGRQQYF. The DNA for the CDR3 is TGTGCCAGCAGTGAAGCGCTGAGTAGCGGGAGGCAGCAGTATTTT.

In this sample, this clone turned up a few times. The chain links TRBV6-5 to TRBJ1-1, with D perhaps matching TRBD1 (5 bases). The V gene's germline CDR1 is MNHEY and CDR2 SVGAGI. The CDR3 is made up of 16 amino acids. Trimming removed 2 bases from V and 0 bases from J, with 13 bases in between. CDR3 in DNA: TGTGCCAGCAGTTACGGGAAGGGGAACATGAACACTGAAGCTTTCTTT. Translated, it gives CASSYGKGNMNTEAFF.

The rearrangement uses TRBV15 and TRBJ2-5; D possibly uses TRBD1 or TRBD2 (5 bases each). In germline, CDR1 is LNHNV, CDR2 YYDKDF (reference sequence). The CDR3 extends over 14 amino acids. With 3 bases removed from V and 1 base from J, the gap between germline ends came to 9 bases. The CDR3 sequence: CATSRGRIQETQYF. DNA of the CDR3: TGTGCCACCAGCAGGGGACGGATCCAAGAGACCCAGTACTTC.

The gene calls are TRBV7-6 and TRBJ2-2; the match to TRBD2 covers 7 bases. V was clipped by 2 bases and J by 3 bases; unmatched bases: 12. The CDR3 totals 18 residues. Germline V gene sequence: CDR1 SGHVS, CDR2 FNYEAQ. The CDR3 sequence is CASSLQKRGGTYTGELFF. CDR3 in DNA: TGTGCCAGCAGCTTACAAAAGCGGGGAGGGACGTACACCGGGGAGCTGTTTTTT.

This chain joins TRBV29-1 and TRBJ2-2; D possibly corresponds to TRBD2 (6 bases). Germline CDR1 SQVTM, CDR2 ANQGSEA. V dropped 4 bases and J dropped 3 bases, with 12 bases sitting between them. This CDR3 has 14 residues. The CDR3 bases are TGCAGCGTTGCTGGCGGGAAGGACACCGGGGAGCTGTTTTTT. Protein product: CSVAGGKDTGELFF.

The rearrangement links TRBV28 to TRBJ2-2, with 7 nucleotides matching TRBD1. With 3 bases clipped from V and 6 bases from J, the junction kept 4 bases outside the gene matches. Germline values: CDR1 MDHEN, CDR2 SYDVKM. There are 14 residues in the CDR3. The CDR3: CASSFTGAAGELFF. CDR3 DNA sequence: TGTGCCAGCAGTTTTACAGGGGCGGCCGGGGAGCTGTTTTTT.

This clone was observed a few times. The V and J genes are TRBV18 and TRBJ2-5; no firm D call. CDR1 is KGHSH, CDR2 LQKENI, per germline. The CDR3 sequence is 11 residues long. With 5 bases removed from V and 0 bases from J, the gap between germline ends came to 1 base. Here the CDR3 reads CASSDQETQYF. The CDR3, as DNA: TGTGCCAGCTCAGACCAAGAGACCCAGTACTTC.

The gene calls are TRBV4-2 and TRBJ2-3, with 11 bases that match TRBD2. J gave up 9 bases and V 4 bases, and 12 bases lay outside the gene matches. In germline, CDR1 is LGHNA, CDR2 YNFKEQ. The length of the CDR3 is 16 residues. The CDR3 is CASSLLTGTSGDTQYF. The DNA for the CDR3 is TGTGCCAGCAGCCTACTCACCGGGACTAGCGGAGACACGCAGTATTTT.